The 28 T cell receptor beta chains below all came from one sample that was sequenced in a study of blood T cell repertoires in COVID-19. Clones were sequenced by immunoSEQ multiplex PCR, and TCRdb holds only the in-frame ones, with some missing. The data hold about 170,000 clones, with approximately 87% observed a single time. Specimen: PBMCs or T cells enriched from blood (not recorded which). The source of these receptors is a woman aged 45-65 years who had recovered from COVID-19.

The sample holds a few counts of this clone. The chain recombines TRBV3-1 (or the pseudogene TRBV3-2) with TRBJ1-4, with D maybe TRBD1 (5 bases). Trimming cost V 2 bases and J 6 bases, with 13 bases left between them. Germline CDR1 reads LGHDT; CDR2 reads YNNKEL (reference sequence). This CDR3 is 15 amino acids long. CDR3 bases: TGTGCCAGCAGCCAATCTGGGACTTTAGATGAAAAACTGTTTTTT. Amino acids: CASSQSGTLDEKLFF.

V usage is TRBV10-3 and J usage is TRBJ1-1, with 7 bases matching TRBD1. The CDR3 covers 14 residues. Trimming took 6 bases from V and 3 from J; bases not matched to a gene: 7. Germline CDR1 and CDR2: ENHRY and SYGVKD. The CDR3 DNA reads TGTGCCATCAGGCCGGGACAGAGGGACACTGAAGCTTTCTTT. This encodes CAIRPGQRDTEAFF.

J is TRBJ1-2 and V is TRBV9, with D possibly matching TRBD1 (5 bases). Germline values: CDR1 SGDLS, CDR2 YYNGEE. This CDR3 has 13 amino acids. V was clipped by 5 bases and J by 4 bases, with 12 bases between them. The DNA of the CDR3 is TGTGCCAGCAGTTATAAGGGGTTCTATGGCTACACCTTC. Translating gives CASSYKGFYGYTF.

The CDR3 DNA reads as TGTGCCAGCAGCTCAGGGGGGTCACTCGACACAGATACGCAGTATTTT. Protein product: CASSSGGSLDTDTQYF. The chain recombines TRBV7-3 with TRBJ2-3; D may be TRBD1 (7 bases). Trimming cost V 4 bases and J 2 bases, with 16 bases left between them. This CDR3 is built from 16 residues. Germline-derived CDR1 and CDR2 are SGHTA and FQGTGA.

The rearrangement joins TRBV7-6 to TRBJ1-2; TRBD1 aligns across 12 bases. The CDR3 extends over 17 amino acids. CDR1 SGHVS and CDR2 FNYEAQ come from the germline V gene. V shed 3 bases, J shed 8 bases, and the junction held 13 bases outside the gene matches. Written as DNA, the CDR3 is TGTGCCAGCAGCTTCGGAAAGGGACAGGGGGCGCTAAAAGGCTACACCTTC. Translated: CASSFGKGQGALKGYTF.

The J gene is TRBJ2-1, the V gene TRBV5-4; a weak D match, TRBD1 (7 bases). Germline CDR1 and CDR2: SGHNT and YYREEE (reference sequence). This CDR3 comprises 17 residues. The germline V and J ends were trimmed by 4 bases and 2 bases, with 19 bases remaining between them. In DNA, the CDR3 is TGTGCCAGCAGCCGTCTCGGAGGGACAGCTCCCTACAATGAGCAGTTCTTC. It yields the protein CASSRLGGTAPYNEQFF.

The chain is built from TRBV11-2 and TRBJ1-6, with 7 bases that match TRBD1. There are 15 residues in the CDR3. Looked up from germline, CDR1 is SGHAT and CDR2 is FQNNGV. Trimming took 5 bases from V and 7 from J; bases not matched to a gene: 8. CDR3 sequence (DNA): TGTGCCAGCAGCCCCAGGACAGGTCCGAATTCACCCCTCCACTTT. Protein: CASSPRTGPNSPLHF.

This chain joins TRBV5-1 and TRBJ2-3; 12 positions agree with TRBD1. This CDR3 has 15 residues. CDR1 and CDR2 (germline): SGHRS, YFSETQ. J lost 6 bases, V lost 5 bases, and 7 bases had no gene match. The CDR3 reads CASSIDGTGGDTQYF. The CDR3 DNA follows: TGCGCCAGCAGTATTGACGGGACAGGGGGCGATACGCAGTATTTT.

The chain carries TRBV3-1 (or the pseudogene TRBV3-2) and TRBJ1-2, with D possibly TRBD1 on 5 matching bases. CDR3 length: 13 amino acids. V was cut by 6 bases and J by 0 bases, with 8 bases left in between. Looked up from germline, CDR1 is LGHDT and CDR2 is YNNKEL (reference sequence). The CDR3 nucleotides are TGTGCCAGCAGTGTACAGGCTAACTATGGCTACACCTTC. Amino acid sequence: CASSVQANYGYTF.

The CDR3 loop reads CASSPGGGETQYF. The DNA of the CDR3 is TGTGCCAGCAGCCCGGGGGGCGGGGAGACCCAGTACTTC. The gene calls are TRBV7-2 and TRBJ2-5; D possibly corresponds to TRBD2 (7 bases). Per the germline V gene, CDR1 is SGHTA and CDR2 is FQGNSA. Trimming took 5 bases from V and 5 from J, leaving 12 bases between them. This CDR3 has 13 residues.

CDR3 DNA: TGTGCCAGCAGCTTGGGAAGCTTTAATGAAAAACTGTTTTTT. This sequence encodes CASSLGSFNEKLFF. The rearrangement links TRBV5-6 to TRBJ1-4, with D hard to call. CDR1 is SGHDT, CDR2 YYEEEE, per germline. V dropped 0 bases and J dropped 4 bases, with 7 bases sitting between them. This CDR3 is 14 amino acids long.

The genes are TRBV28 and TRBJ1-2, with D tentatively TRBD1 (6 bases). Germline CDR1 reads MDHEN; CDR2 reads SYDVKM. The CDR3 consists of 13 residues. V dropped 2 bases and J dropped 5 bases, with 9 bases sitting between them. CDR3 coding DNA: TGTGCCAGCAGTTTAACAGGGCGGTATGGCTACACCTTC. Translation gives CASSLTGRYGYTF.

V and J are TRBV9 and TRBJ1-1; TRBD1 is a possible D gene (5 bases). V was cut by 5 bases and J by 12 bases, with 14 bases left in between. This CDR3 is 11 amino acids long. Germline-derived CDR1 and CDR2 are SGDLS and YYNGEE. The DNA for the CDR3 is TGTGCCAGCAGTAGACAGAGGAAAACTTTCTTT. Protein product: CASSRQRKTFF. The variable domain in full, with the rest retrieved from reference TRBV9 and TRBJ1-1, is DSGVTQTPKHLITATGQRVTLRCSPRSGDLSVYWYQQSLDQGLQFLIQYYNGEERAKGNILERFSAQQFPDLHSELNLSSLELGDSALYFCASSRQRKTFFGQGTRLTVV.

The V call is TRBV9, the J call TRBJ2-1, with 8 bases that match TRBD2. After removal of 3 bases from V and 4 bases from J, the junction contained 6 bases not matched to a gene. There are 15 residues in the CDR3. Germline lookup yields CDR1 SGDLS and CDR2 YYNGEE. The CDR3 DNA sequence: TGTGCCAGCAGCGCCTCGACTAGCGCTTACAATGAGCAGTTCTTC. The encoded protein is CASSASTSAYNEQFF.

The rearrangement links TRBV6-2 or TRBV6-3 to TRBJ1-5; D is possibly TRBD1 (5 bases). Deletions cut 2 bases from V and 7 bases from J, with 15 bases between. From germline, CDR1 is MNHEY and CDR2 SVGEGT. This CDR3 has 15 amino acids. CDR3 amino acids: CASSYQGGGIQPQHF. DNA for the CDR3: TGTGCCAGCAGTTACCAGGGTGGAGGGATCCAGCCCCAGCATTTT.

This rearrangement joins TRBV28 to TRBJ1-2; no clear D. V was clipped by 7 bases and J by 4 bases, with 7 bases between them. The CDR3 totals 11 residues. Germline V gene data show CDR1 as MDHEN and CDR2 as SYDVKM. The DNA of the CDR3 is TGTGCCAGCAAAACTCCCTATGGCTACACCTTC. Translating it yields CASKTPYGYTF.

The chain combines TRBV19 with TRBJ1-6; D gene unclear. The germline CDR1 and CDR2 sequences are LNHDA and SQIVND (reference sequence). This CDR3 is built from 13 residues. V shed 10 bases and J shed 0 bases, with 7 bases lying between them. CDR3 in amino acids: CATRGSYNSPLHF. In DNA, the CDR3 is TGTGCCACACGGGGCTCCTATAATTCACCCCTCCACTTT. The variable domain in full, completed from reference TRBV19 and TRBJ1-6, reads DGGITQSPKYLFRKEGQNVTLSCEQNLNHDAMYWYRQDPGQGLRLIYYSQIVNDFQKGDIAEGYSVSREKKESFPLTVTSAQKNPTAFYLCATRGSYNSPLHFGNGTRLTVT.

The rearrangement uses TRBV28 and TRBJ2-5; 7 bases match TRBD2. V lost 7 bases, J lost 5 bases, and 7 bases stayed unmatched. Germline values: CDR1 MDHEN, CDR2 SYDVKM. The CDR3 covers 13 residues. This CDR3 is CASISGLMETQYF. CDR3 DNA sequence: TGTGCCAGCATCTCGGGACTAATGGAGACCCAGTACTTC.

The chain employs TRBV12-3 or TRBV12-4 and TRBJ1-2; D unclear. V was shortened by 3 bases and J by 4 bases, with 9 bases between the two germline ends. The CDR3 contains 13 residues. DNA of the CDR3: TGTGCCAGCAGTTTTTCGACTGGCTATGGCTACACCTTC. Translating it yields CASSFSTGYGYTF.

The gene calls are TRBV30 and TRBJ2-1; 15 nucleotides line up with TRBD2. Germline CDR1 is GTSNPN and CDR2 is SVGIG (reference sequence). The trim removed 5 bases at V and 8 bases at J, leaving 4 bases unmatched. The CDR3 consists of 14 residues. The CDR3 sequence is CAWGLAGGSDEQFF. In nucleotides, the CDR3 is TGTGCCTGGGGACTAGCGGGAGGGAGCGATGAGCAGTTCTTC.

The V gene is TRBV3-1 (or the pseudogene TRBV3-2), the J gene TRBJ2-5; the D is unclear. The germline gives CDR1 LGHDT, CDR2 YNNKEL (reference sequence). Trimming left V 3 bases short and J 1 base short, with 6 bases between. This CDR3 contains 13 residues. The CDR3 DNA is TGTGCCAGCAGCCATGAGCTCCAAGAGACCCAGTACTTC. Encoded protein: CASSHELQETQYF.

The V gene is TRBV3-1 (or the pseudogene TRBV3-2), the J gene TRBJ1-5; the D is unclear. The V gene's germline CDR1 is LGHDT and CDR2 YNNKEL (reference sequence). The CDR3 is made up of 12 amino acids. Trimming removed 0 bases at V and 6 bases at J, with 3 bases between. In DNA form, the CDR3 reads TGTGCCAGCAGCCAAGATCGTCAGCCCCAGCATTTT. Translation: CASSQDRQPQHF.

This chain uses TRBV5-1 with TRBJ1-4, with 7 bases matching TRBD1. The germline CDR1 and CDR2 sequences are SGHRS and YFSETQ. The CDR3 is 15 amino acids. V lost 5 bases to trimming and J lost 6 bases; unmatched junction nucleotides: 10. The DNA of the CDR3 is TGCGCCAGCAGGATCACAGCAACAGGGGATGAAAAACTGTTTTTT. It is translated as CASRITATGDEKLFF.

The chain links TRBV29-1 to TRBJ1-2; no clear D. CDR3 length: 11 residues. V gave up 8 bases and J gave up 7 bases, with 14 bases separating them. Germline CDR1 SQVTM, CDR2 ANQGSEA. Here the CDR3 DNA reads TGCAGCTACCCATGGGCGGGTGGCTACACCTTC. Protein sequence: CSYPWAGGYTF.

This clone has just a few counts. The chain recombines TRBV10-1 with TRBJ1-5, with 7 bases aligning to TRBD1. The junction had 10 bases not matched to a gene; V was cut back by 5 bases and J by 0 bases. The germline V gene encodes CDR1 WNHNN and CDR2 SYGVQD (reference sequence). The CDR3 has 17 amino acids. The CDR3 protein is CASSPIYRGVSNQPQHF. CDR3 nucleotides: TGCGCCAGCAGTCCTATCTACAGGGGTGTTAGCAATCAGCCCCAGCATTTT.

The rearrangement links TRBV4-3 to TRBJ2-1; possible D gene TRBD2, 5 bases. Germline V gene data show CDR1 as LGHNA and CDR2 as YSLEER. The V end was cut by 2 bases, the J end by 6 bases, with 11 bases between. The CDR3 has 14 residues. CDR3 amino acids: CASSQPGSANEQFF. The CDR3 coding sequence is TGCGCCAGCAGCCAACCGGGGTCTGCCAATGAGCAGTTCTTC.

The V and J genes are TRBV2 and TRBJ1-2; D is possibly TRBD1 (5 bases). Germline values: CDR1 SNHLY, CDR2 FYNNEI. Trimming stripped 5 bases from V and 8 bases from J, with 15 bases between. The CDR3 sequence is 13 residues long. Written as DNA, the CDR3 is TGTGCCAGCAGTCTGCTAGGGGTCTCCGGCTACACCTTC. Amino acid sequence: CASSLLGVSGYTF.

The chain uses TRBV27 and TRBJ2-3; D is ambiguous. The germline V gene encodes CDR1 MNHEY and CDR2 SMNVEV (reference sequence). This CDR3 comprises 17 residues. V was trimmed by 3 bases and J by 1 base, leaving 17 bases between them. The CDR3 DNA reads as TGTGCCAGCAGTTTGGGTCCCCGGCCCCGGGGCACAGATACGCAGTATTTT. Its protein product is CASSLGPRPRGTDTQYF.